These 15 T cell receptor beta chains came from one sample sequenced in a study of T cell responses to AZD1222 COVID-19 vaccine. TCRdb's table, derived via immunoSEQ multiplex PCR, lists solely in-frame clones and lacks some. The data show fewer than 120,000 clones, around 93% seen once. The sequences come from peripheral blood, collected on day 0 of AZD1222 vaccination. These receptor sequences come from an adult in good health.

This chain joins TRBV2 and TRBJ2-7; D is unresolved. Germline V gives CDR1 SNHLY, CDR2 FYNNEI. The CDR3 loop spans 12 amino acids. Trimming removed 0 bases from V and 3 bases from J, with 3 bases in between. This chain's CDR3 is CASSEAFYEQYF. The CDR3 bases are TGTGCCAGCAGTGAAGCGTTCTACGAGCAGTACTTC.

This chain connects TRBV19 to TRBJ1-1; D ambiguous. Trimming pared 3 bases from V and 0 bases from J, leaving 14 bases between. The germline V gene encodes CDR1 LNHDA and CDR2 SQIVND (reference sequence). This CDR3 contains 16 residues. CDR3 in DNA: TGTGCCAGTAGTATGACGTACAGAGCAATGAACACTGAAGCTTTCTTT. It translates to CASSMTYRAMNTEAFF. Complete variable domain (other parts from reference TRBV19 and TRBJ1-1): DGGITQSPKYLFRKEGQNVTLSCEQNLNHDAMYWYRQDPGQGLRLIYYSQIVNDFQKGDIAEGYSVSREKKESFPLTVTSAQKNPTAFYLCASSMTYRAMNTEAFFGQGTRLTVV.

This clone was recorded once. This chain uses TRBV7-9 with TRBJ1-1; D ambiguous. V was pared by 8 bases and J by 1 base, with 11 bases between. This CDR3 contains 13 residues. From germline, CDR1 is SEHNR and CDR2 FQNEAQ (reference sequence). The CDR3 bases are TGTGCCAGCCTGGAGCAGGAGAACACTGAAGCTTTCTTT. Amino acid sequence: CASLEQENTEAFF.

The chain combines TRBV30 with TRBJ2-7, with 8 bases lining up with TRBD2. The CDR3 consists of 12 residues. In germline, CDR1 is GTSNPN, CDR2 SVGIG (reference sequence). After removal of 3 bases from V and 3 bases from J, the junction contained 1 base not matched to a gene. CDR3 sequence: CAWRSGGYEQYF. CDR3 DNA: TGTGCCTGGAGGAGCGGGGGCTACGAGCAGTACTTC.

The rearrangement uses TRBV5-1 and TRBJ1-2; 9 bases are a match to TRBD1. V lost 4 bases, J lost 5 bases, and 9 bases stayed unmatched. The CDR3 totals 15 residues. The germline gives CDR1 SGHRS, CDR2 YFSETQ. In DNA, the CDR3 is TGCGCCAGCAGCCCTGGACAGGGGTTGGGGTATGGCTACACCTTC. It encodes CASSPGQGLGYGYTF.

This sequence joins TRBV7-9 and TRBJ1-1; 7 bases are shared with TRBD1. CDR1 is SEHNR, CDR2 FQNEAQ, per germline (reference sequence). Trimming cost V 4 bases and J 4 bases; bases outside gene matches: 9. This CDR3 has 15 amino acids. This chain's CDR3 is CASSSINTGVTEAFF. DNA of the CDR3: TGTGCCAGCAGCTCGATTAATACAGGGGTCACTGAAGCTTTCTTT.

The gene calls are TRBV19 and TRBJ1-5; perhaps TRBD1 as D (5 bases). The CDR3 covers 13 residues. V was trimmed by 9 bases and J by 6 bases, leaving 15 bases between them. CDR1 LNHDA and CDR2 SQIVND come from the germline V gene (reference sequence). As DNA, the CDR3 is TGTGCCAGCACCGACAGAATCGGTCAGCCCCAGCATTTT. Translated, it gives CASTDRIGQPQHF.

The chain has TRBV27 and TRBJ2-1; D is unresolved. Germline values: CDR1 MNHEY, CDR2 SMNVEV (reference sequence). The CDR3 is 11 residues long. V was trimmed by 8 bases and J by 6 bases, leaving 8 bases between them. The CDR3 region is CASLGFNEQFF. CDR3 in DNA: TGTGCCAGCCTTGGCTTCAATGAGCAGTTCTTC.

The chain employs TRBV25-1 and TRBJ1-1; 7 bases line up with TRBD1. J was trimmed by 4 bases and V by 10 bases; bases with no gene match: 12. Germline V gives CDR1 MGHDK, CDR2 SYGVNS. This CDR3 region has 14 residues. CDR3 protein: CATNSRGRSTEAFF. The CDR3 DNA sequence: TGTGCCACCAATTCGAGGGGGCGTTCCACTGAAGCTTTCTTT.

This chain links TRBV13 with TRBJ1-1, with a tentative D call TRBD1 (5 bases). Germline V CDR1 and CDR2: PRHDT, FYEKMQ (reference sequence). The V gene lost 6 bases and the J gene lost 6 bases, with 14 bases spanning the gap. This CDR3 region has 13 residues. The CDR3 nucleotides are TGTGCCAGCAGTTGGGGCTTCGGGTCTGAAGCTTTCTTT. It specifies CASSWGFGSEAFF.

The chain combines TRBV5-6 with TRBJ2-5; 9 bases line up with TRBD2. With V trimmed by 3 bases and J by 2 bases, 2 bases remained unmatched. The CDR3 totals 14 residues. From germline, CDR1 is SGHDT and CDR2 YYEEEE. The CDR3, as DNA: TGTGCCAGCAGCTCGGGACTAGCACAAGAGACCCAGTACTTC. Translating gives CASSSGLAQETQYF.

This chain joins TRBV29-1 and TRBJ2-6; possible D gene TRBD2, 5 bases. V was clipped by 1 base and J by 0 bases, with 7 bases between them. The CDR3 sequence is 15 residues long. CDR1 and CDR2 from the germline V gene are SQVTM and ANQGSEA. The DNA for the CDR3 is TGCAGCGTTGAAGGGGAGAGCTCTGGGGCCAACGTCCTGACTTTC. Encoded protein: CSVEGESSGANVLTF.

The genes are TRBV4-1 and TRBJ1-3; 8 bases are a match to TRBD1. Germline V lookup: CDR1 MGHRA, CDR2 YSYEKL. V was clipped by 1 base and J by 1 base; unmatched bases: 0. The CDR3 covers 15 residues. The CDR3 nucleotides read TGCGCCAGCAGCCAAGGGACAGGGTCTGGAAACACCATATATTTT. Translating it yields CASSQGTGSGNTIYF.

J is TRBJ1-6 and V is TRBV7-9, with D uncertain. The CDR3 length is 13 residues. Germline loops: CDR1 SEHNR, CDR2 FQNEAQ (reference sequence). V dropped 5 bases and J dropped 7 bases, with 9 bases sitting between them. The CDR3 coding sequence is TGTGCCAGCAGCCCAACAAGCAATTCACCCCTCCACTTT. Translating gives CASSPTSNSPLHF. Looking up the rest from reference TRBV7-9 and TRBJ1-6 gives the full variable domain: DTGVSQNPRHKITKRGQNVTFRCDPISEHNRLYWYRQTLGQGPEFLTYFQNEAQLEKSRLLSDRFSAERPKGSFSTLEIQRTEQGDSAMYLCASSPTSNSPLHFGNGTRLTVT.

The chain recombines TRBV5-4 with TRBJ2-7; perhaps TRBD2 as D (6 bases). V lost 4 bases and J 5 bases, leaving 16 bases between the germline ends. This CDR3 has 14 residues. Germline values: CDR1 SGHNT, CDR2 YYREEE (reference sequence). Written as DNA, the CDR3 is TGTGCCAGCAGCGACTCGACTAGTCTCCACGAGCAGTACTTC. Residues: CASSDSTSLHEQYF.